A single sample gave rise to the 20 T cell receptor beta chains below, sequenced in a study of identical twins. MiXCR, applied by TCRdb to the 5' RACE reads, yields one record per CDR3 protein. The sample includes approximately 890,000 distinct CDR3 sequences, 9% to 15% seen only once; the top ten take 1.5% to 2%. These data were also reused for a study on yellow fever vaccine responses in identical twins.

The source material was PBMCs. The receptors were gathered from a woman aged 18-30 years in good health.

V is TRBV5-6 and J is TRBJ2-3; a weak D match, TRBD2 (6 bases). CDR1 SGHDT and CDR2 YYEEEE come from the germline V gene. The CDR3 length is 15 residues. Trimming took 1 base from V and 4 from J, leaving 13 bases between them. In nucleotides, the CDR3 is TGTGCCAGCAGCTTGCCCGGGAGTTTGGCAGATACGCAGTATTTT. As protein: CASSLPGSLADTQYF.

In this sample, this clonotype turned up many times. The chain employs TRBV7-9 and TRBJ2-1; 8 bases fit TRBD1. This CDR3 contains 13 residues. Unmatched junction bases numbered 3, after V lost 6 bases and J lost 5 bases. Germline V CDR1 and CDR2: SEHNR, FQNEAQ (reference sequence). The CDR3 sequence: CASRETGDNEQFF. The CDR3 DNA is TGTGCCAGCAGGGAGACAGGGGACAATGAGCAGTTCTTC.

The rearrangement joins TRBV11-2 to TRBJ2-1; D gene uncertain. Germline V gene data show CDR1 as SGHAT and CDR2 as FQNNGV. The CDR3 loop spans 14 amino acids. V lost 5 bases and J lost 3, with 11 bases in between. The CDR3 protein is CASSHLEDYNEQFF. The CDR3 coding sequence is TGTGCCAGCAGCCATTTAGAAGACTACAATGAGCAGTTCTTC.

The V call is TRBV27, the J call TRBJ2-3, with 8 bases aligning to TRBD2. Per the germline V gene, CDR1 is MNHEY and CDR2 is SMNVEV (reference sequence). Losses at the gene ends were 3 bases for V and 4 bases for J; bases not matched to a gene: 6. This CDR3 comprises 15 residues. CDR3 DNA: TGTGCCAGCAGTTTCGGGGGACTAGTGGCAGATACGCAGTATTTT. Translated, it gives CASSFGGLVADTQYF.

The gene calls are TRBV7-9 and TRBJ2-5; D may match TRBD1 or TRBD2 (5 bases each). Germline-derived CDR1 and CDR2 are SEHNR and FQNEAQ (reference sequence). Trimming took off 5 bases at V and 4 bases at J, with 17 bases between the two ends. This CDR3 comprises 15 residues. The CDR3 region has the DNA TGTGCCAGCAGCAGACGAGGGGAAACTATAGAGACCCAGTACTTC. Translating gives CASSRRGETIETQYF.

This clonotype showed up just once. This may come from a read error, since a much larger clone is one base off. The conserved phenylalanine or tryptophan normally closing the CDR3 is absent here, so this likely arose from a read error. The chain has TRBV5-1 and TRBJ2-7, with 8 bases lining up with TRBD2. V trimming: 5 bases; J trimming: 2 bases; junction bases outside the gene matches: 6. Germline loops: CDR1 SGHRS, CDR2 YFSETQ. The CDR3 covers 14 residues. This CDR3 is CASRRETSAYEQYS. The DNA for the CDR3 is TGCGCCAGCAGACGCGAGACTAGCGCCTACGAGCAGTACTCC.

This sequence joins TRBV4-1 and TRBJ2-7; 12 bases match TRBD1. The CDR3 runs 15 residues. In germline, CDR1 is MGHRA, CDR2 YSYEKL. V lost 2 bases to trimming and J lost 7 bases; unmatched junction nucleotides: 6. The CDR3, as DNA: TGCGCCAGCAGCCAACCGGGACAGGGGGCTGAGGAGCAGTACTTC. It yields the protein CASSQPGQGAEEQYF.

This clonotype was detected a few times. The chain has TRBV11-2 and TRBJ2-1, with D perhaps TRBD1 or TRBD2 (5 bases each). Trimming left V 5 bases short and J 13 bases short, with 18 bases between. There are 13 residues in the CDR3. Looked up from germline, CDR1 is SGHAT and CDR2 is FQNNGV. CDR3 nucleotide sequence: TGTGCCAGCAGCCTCCCGGGACGAAGGAGCCAGTTCTTC. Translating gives CASSLPGRRSQFF.

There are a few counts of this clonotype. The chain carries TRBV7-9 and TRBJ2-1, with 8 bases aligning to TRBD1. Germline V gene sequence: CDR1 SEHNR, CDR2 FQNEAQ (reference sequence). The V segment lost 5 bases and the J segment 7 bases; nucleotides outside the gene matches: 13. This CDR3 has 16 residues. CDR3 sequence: CASSRPTGQGRNEQFF. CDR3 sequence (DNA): TGTGCCAGCAGCCGACCTACCGGACAGGGCCGGAATGAGCAGTTCTTC.

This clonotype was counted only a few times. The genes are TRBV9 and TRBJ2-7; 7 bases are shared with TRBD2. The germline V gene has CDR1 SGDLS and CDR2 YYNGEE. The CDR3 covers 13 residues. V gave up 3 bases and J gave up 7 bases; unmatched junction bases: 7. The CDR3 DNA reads TGTGCCAGCAGCGCGACTACAGCGGGGGAGCAGTACTTC. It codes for CASSATTAGEQYF. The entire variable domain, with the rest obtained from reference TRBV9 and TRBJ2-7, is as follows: DSGVTQTPKHLITATGQRVTLRCSPRSGDLSVYWYQQSLDQGLQFLIQYYNGEERAKGNILERFSAQQFPDLHSELNLSSLELGDSALYFCASSATTAGEQYFGPGTRLTVT.

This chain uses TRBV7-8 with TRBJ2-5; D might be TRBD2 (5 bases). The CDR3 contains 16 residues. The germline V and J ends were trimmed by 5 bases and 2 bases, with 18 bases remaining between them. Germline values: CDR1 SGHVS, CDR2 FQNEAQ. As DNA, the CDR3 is TGTGCCAGCAGCCCCGGGGAGCTGGTCACACAAGAGACCCAGTACTTC. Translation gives CASSPGELVTQETQYF.

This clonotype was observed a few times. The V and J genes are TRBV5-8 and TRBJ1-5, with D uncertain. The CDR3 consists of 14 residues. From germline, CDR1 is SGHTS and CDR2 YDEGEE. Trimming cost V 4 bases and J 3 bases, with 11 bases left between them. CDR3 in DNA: TGTGCCAGCAGCCGCGGACGCGTCAATCAGCCCCAGCATTTT. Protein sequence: CASSRGRVNQPQHF.

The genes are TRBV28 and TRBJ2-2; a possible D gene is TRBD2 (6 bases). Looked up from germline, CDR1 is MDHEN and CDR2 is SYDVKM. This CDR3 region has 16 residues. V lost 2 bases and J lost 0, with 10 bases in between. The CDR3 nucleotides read TGTGCCAGCAGTTTAAGCGGGTACGCGAACACCGGGGAGCTGTTTTTT. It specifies CASSLSGYANTGELFF. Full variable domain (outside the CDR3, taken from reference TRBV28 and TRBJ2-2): DVKVTQSSRYLVKRTGEKVFLECVQDMDHENMFWYRQDPGLGLRLIYFSYDVKMKEKGDIPEGYSVSREKKERFSLILESASTNQTSMYLCASSLSGYANTGELFFGEGSRLTVL.

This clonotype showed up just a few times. In DNA form, the CDR3 reads TGTGCCAGCAGCTCCGGACTACTCCATGGCTACACCTTC. Translated: CASSSGLLHGYTF. The V call is TRBV7-9, the J call TRBJ1-2; D gene unclear. Trimming took 4 bases from V and 6 from J, leaving 12 bases between them. The CDR3 contains 13 residues. CDR1 is SEHNR and CDR2 is FQNEAQ in the germline V gene (reference sequence). Full variable domain (missing parts from reference TRBV7-9 and TRBJ1-2): DTGVSQNPRHKITKRGQNVTFRCDPISEHNRLYWYRQTLGQGPEFLTYFQNEAQLEKSRLLSDRFSAERPKGSFSTLEIQRTEQGDSAMYLCASSSGLLHGYTFGSGTRLTVV.

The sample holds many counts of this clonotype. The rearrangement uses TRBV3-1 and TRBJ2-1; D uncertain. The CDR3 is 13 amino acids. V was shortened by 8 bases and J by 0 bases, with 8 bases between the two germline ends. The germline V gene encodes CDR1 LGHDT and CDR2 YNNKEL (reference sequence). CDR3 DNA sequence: TGTGCCAGCGGCTTTCCCTCCTACAATGAGCAGTTCTTC. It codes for CASGFPSYNEQFF.

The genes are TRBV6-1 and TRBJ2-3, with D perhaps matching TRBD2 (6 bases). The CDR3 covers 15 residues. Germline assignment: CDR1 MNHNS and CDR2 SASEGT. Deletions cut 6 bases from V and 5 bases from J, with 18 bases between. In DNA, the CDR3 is TGTGCCAGCAGGGCGGACTACCACCCGGGAGATACGCAGTATTTT. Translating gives CASRADYHPGDTQYF.

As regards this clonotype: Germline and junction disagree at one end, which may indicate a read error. CDR3 DNA: TGTGCCAGCTGCCAAGATAGACGACAGGGGGCTTGGGAGACCCAGTACTTC. Its translation is CASCQDRRQGAWETQYF. The chain joins TRBV3-1 to TRBJ2-5, with TRBD1 identical over 10 bases. Germline lookup yields CDR1 LGHDT and CDR2 YNNKEL (reference sequence). CDR3 length: 17 residues.

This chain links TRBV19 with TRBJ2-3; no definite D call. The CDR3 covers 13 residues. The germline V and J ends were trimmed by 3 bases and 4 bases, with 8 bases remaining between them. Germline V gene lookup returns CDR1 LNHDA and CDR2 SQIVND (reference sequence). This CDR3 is CASSISEADTQYF. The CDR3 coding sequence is TGTGCCAGTAGTATTAGTGAGGCAGATACGCAGTATTTT. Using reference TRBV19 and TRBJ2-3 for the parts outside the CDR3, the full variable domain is DGGITQSPKYLFRKEGQNVTLSCEQNLNHDAMYWYRQDPGQGLRLIYYSQIVNDFQKGDIAEGYSVSREKKESFPLTVTSAQKNPTAFYLCASSISEADTQYFGPGTRLTVL.

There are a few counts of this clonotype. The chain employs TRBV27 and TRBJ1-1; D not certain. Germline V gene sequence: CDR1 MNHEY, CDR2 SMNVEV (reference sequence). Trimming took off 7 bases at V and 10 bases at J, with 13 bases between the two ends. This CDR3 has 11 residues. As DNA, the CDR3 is TGTGCCAGCATATCCCTCCCTGGAGCTTTCTTT. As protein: CASISLPGAFF.

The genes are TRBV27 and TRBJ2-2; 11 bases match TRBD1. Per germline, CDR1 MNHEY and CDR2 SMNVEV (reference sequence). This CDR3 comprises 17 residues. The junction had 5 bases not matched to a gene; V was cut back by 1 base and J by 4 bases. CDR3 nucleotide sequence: TGTGCCAGCAGTTTATTGCGGGGGACAGGGGGCACCGGGGAGCTGTTTTTT. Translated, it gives CASSLLRGTGGTGELFF.